A selection of T cell receptor beta chains follows, all from one sample in a study of neurological immune-mediated disorders. Each CDR3 protein gets one entry after TCRdb re-called the 5' RACE reads with MiXCR. Found here are about 79,000 distinct CDR3 sequences, roughly 15% of them singletons; the top ten hold approximately 6.8%. Material for sequencing was PBMCs. The receptors were gathered from a woman aged 50 to 60 in good health. The conserved cysteine and the conserved F or W are not part of the CDR3 here. D genes are given only for firm matches. Clone size, where shown, is once, few, many, or a class for clones that have expanded.

abundance,v_gene,d_gene,CDR3aa
few,TRBV19,NA,ASRQRLNTDTQY
many,TRBV20-1,NA,SASPQEEQY
many,TRBV5-1,TRBD1,ASSGLQGEEAF
NA,TRBV5-1,TRBD2,ASGATSVKELF
NA,TRBV3-1,TRBD2,ASSQELAGETQY
many,TRBV27,NA,ASSFIGRVPPVSYNEQF
NA,TRBV30,TRBD2,AWGGGLLAGPYNEQF
many,TRBV20-1,NA,SARRTPVNEQF
many,TRBV5-1,TRBD2,ASSYSGLNYEQY
many,TRBV20-1,TRBD1,SARRAGGNTEAF
many,TRBV12-3/TRBV12-4,NA,ASSPVDEQF
NA,TRBV3-1,TRBD2,ASSPSPTSGGVRF
many,TRBV9,TRBD2,ASSVEPSGGIPGAQY
few,TRBV5-8,NA,ASSLVGHYEQY
many,TRBV7-2,NA,ASSLVGTLAFNYGYT
many,TRBV5-1,NA,ASSLMAGDSYNEQF
NA,TRBV4-1,NA,ASSQLHQRASYNEQF
many,TRBV28,NA,ASSPGDRWFNQPQH
many,TRBV2,TRBD1,ASSEGQGVHSYEQY
NA,TRBV29-1,TRBD1,SVDVRGQGRSPYEQY
many,TRBV20-1,NA,SARNRENGVTGELF
once,TRBV20-1,NA,SAPRQGRTYTQY
few,TRBV28,TRBD1,ASSLVQGASYEQY
many,TRBV5-5,NA,ASSPSGQRGYT
few,TRBV6-5,TRBD2,ASNQLGGGPNTGELF
NA,TRBV29-1,TRBD2,SVRRGSTDTQY
many,TRBV5-1,NA,ASSSLFGLAKNIQY
many,TRBV28,NA,ASSSRSGGTAKNIQY
NA,TRBV7-3,TRBD2,ASRSGTSGYNEQF
many,TRBV10-2,TRBD2,ASRRGGMGYEQY
NA,TRBV2,TRBD1,ASNRGGGSGYNEQF
many,TRBV28,NA,ASSFGYRANYGYT
NA,TRBV9,NA,ASSVAVGTEYNEQF
many,TRBV28,TRBD2,ASSPSGGGADTQY
NA,TRBV28,NA,ASSFYIDNTPLP
many,TRBV29-1,NA,STTKGGTEAF
many,TRBV29-1,NA,SVFLAVHRDEQY
NA,TRBV27,TRBD1,VSNSPIQGGHTQY
NA,TRBV6-5,NA,ASKRAQGETQY
many,TRBV7-2,NA,ASSLAGGRGGTDTQY
many,TRBV20-1,NA,SAFPPRWVSTDTQY
many,TRBV7-7,NA,ASSLWGDTGELF
NA,TRBV19,TRBD1,ASSQGTGGAPQH
many,TRBV7-9,NA,ASSFQTYEQY
NA,TRBV7-7,TRBD2,ASSSLAGGRDEQY
many,TRBV6-6,NA,ASSNLPRGGNQPQH
NA,TRBV5-5,TRBD2,ANSLGGTSGRNNEQF
many,TRBV5-1,NA,ASSLEPPPQETQY
many,TRBV12-3/TRBV12-4,NA,ASRAGRRGAGELF
many,TRBV12-3/TRBV12-4,NA,ASISGSSYNSPLH
many,TRBV20-1,TRBD2,SAISPLAGVNNEQF
many,TRBV12-3/TRBV12-4,NA,ASSPGPGYGPEAF
many,TRBV5-1,TRBD1,ASSLTFSPGQVNTGELF